This T cell receptor (beta chain) was identified in a study of blood T cell repertoires in COVID-19. V trimming: 4 bases; J trimming: 7 bases; junction bases outside the gene matches: 2. CDR1 and CDR2 from the germline V gene are ENHRY and SYGVKD. The CDR3 has 14 amino acids. Study processing details: Reference gene primer amplification gave estimated nucleated cell counts. Assay used: immunoSEQ multiplex PCR; TCRdb lists only in-frame clones, some missing. D and trimming were read from the DNA, whereas the V and J calls and clone size are those reported in that table. The data contain around 260,000 clones, just over 90% of them singletons.

Sequencing was done on a sample of peripheral blood. The J gene is TRBJ1-6, the V gene TRBV10-3; 9 bases map to TRBD1. The sequence came from a woman aged 25 to 45 with COVID-19, enrolled during active disease. DNA for the CDR3: TGTGCCATCAGTGGGGGGACAGGGAATTCACCCCTCCACTTT. The encoded protein is CAISGGTGNSPLHF.